Below are 25 T cell receptor beta chains sequenced from a single sample in a study of blood T cell repertoires in COVID-19 (dated by TCRdb to 2018 to 2021). To prepare the library, the immunoSEQ multiplex PCR assay was applied. Here the immuneACCESS table is served through TCRdb, limited to in-frame sequences with V and J called. Missing clones are a known gap in these copies; in checked studies unresolved V genes cover under half, and the rest lacks a known reason. In all, the sample holds about 170,000 clones, and around 85% of those were seen once. The ten largest account for about 1.2% of the sample. The sample consisted of peripheral blood. The receptor set was obtained from a man in his fifties or sixties who had recovered from COVID-19.

V gene TRBV25-1 combines with J gene TRBJ2-1; 13 bases align to TRBD2. CDR1 and CDR2 from the germline V gene are MGHDK and SYGVNS. J lost 7 bases, V lost 8 bases, and 2 bases had no gene match. This CDR3 has 13 residues. CDR3 nucleotide sequence: TGTGCCAGCGGACTAGCGGGGGATAATGAGCAGTTCTTC. This translates into CASGLAGDNEQFF.

This rearrangement joins TRBV6-5 to TRBJ1-6, with D perhaps TRBD1 (5 bases). The CDR3 extends over 15 amino acids. In germline, CDR1 is MNHEY, CDR2 SVGAGI. V dropped 2 bases and J dropped 5 bases, with 10 bases sitting between them. CDR3 protein: CASSYDSPNNSPLHF. The CDR3 DNA is TGTGCCAGCAGTTACGACAGCCCTAATAATTCACCCCTCCACTTT.

The chain recombines TRBV18 with TRBJ1-1, with D uncertain. This CDR3 contains 14 residues. The germline CDR1 and CDR2 sequences are KGHSH and LQKENI. V was shortened by 3 bases and J by 7 bases, with 15 bases between the two germline ends. Written as DNA, the CDR3 is TGTGCCAGCTCACCCATAGGAGAGTTCGGTGAAGCTTTCTTT. It yields the protein CASSPIGEFGEAFF.

The chain joins TRBV21-1 to TRBJ1-5; the table gives TRBD1 as D, unverified against the DNA. TRBV21-1 is listed as a pseudogene. The CDR3 contains 18 residues. The CDR3 region has the DNA TGTGCCAGCAGCAAAGGGAGGGGGCAGGTGGATAGCAATCAGCCCCAGCATTTT. Protein product: CASSKGRGQVDSNQPQHF.

The gene calls are TRBV2 and TRBJ2-7; D is possibly TRBD1 (6 bases). Germline V CDR1 and CDR2: SNHLY, FYNNEI. Deletions cut 4 bases from V and 2 bases from J, with 6 bases between. The CDR3 contains 12 residues. CDR3 in amino acids: CASSGTAYEQYF. In DNA form, the CDR3 reads TGTGCCAGCAGTGGGACAGCCTACGAGCAGTACTTC. Full variable domain (remainder filled in from reference TRBV2 and TRBJ2-7): EPEVTQTPSHQVTQMGQEVILRCVPISNHLYFYWYRQILGQKVEFLVSFYNNEISEKSEIFDDQFSVERPDGSNFTLKIRSTKLEDSAMYFCASSGTAYEQYFGPGTRLTVT.

This clone was counted a single time. The V gene is TRBV19, the J gene TRBJ1-4; TRBD1 agrees at 8 bases. The CDR3 extends over 12 amino acids. V dropped 5 bases and J dropped 8; count of bases not matched to a gene: 1. Germline V lookup: CDR1 LNHDA, CDR2 SQIVND (reference sequence). CDR3 region: CASSDRGEKLFF. The CDR3 DNA sequence: TGTGCCAGTAGTGACAGGGGCGAAAAACTGTTTTTT.

This clone was detected only once. The chain combines TRBV29-1 with TRBJ1-1; maybe TRBD1 (6 bases). The V and J ends lost 6 bases and 10 bases respectively, with 12 bases between them. This CDR3 region has 10 residues. Germline loops: CDR1 SQVTM, CDR2 ANQGSEA. The DNA of the CDR3 is TGCAGCGTGGGGGGGCAGGTAGCTTTCTTT. This gives the protein CSVGGQVAFF.

The V and J genes are TRBV2 and TRBJ2-2, with TRBD1 matching 10 bases. CDR1 and CDR2 (germline): SNHLY, FYNNEI. The CDR3 extends over 14 amino acids. V shed 6 bases, J shed 9 bases, and the junction held 7 bases outside the gene matches. CDR3 sequence: CASRPGQGFRELFF. DNA of the CDR3: TGTGCCAGCAGGCCGGGACAGGGGTTCAGGGAGCTGTTTTTT.

For this clone: The same CDR3 is also encoded by other DNA sequences in this sample. V usage is TRBV7-2 and J usage is TRBJ1-1; D is uncertain. This CDR3 comprises 13 residues. The V gene's germline CDR1 is SGHTA and CDR2 FQGNSA. V was cut by 1 base and J by 3 bases, with 6 bases left in between. In DNA, the CDR3 is TGTGCCAGCAGCTTAGGCGAGGACACTGAAGCTTTCTTT. Translation gives CASSLGEDTEAFF. The whole variable domain, remainder taken from reference TRBV7-2 and TRBJ1-1, is GAGVSQSPSNKVTEKGKDVELRCDPISGHTALYWYRQSLGQGLEFLIYFQGNSAPDKSGLPSDRFSAERTGGSVSTLTIQRTQQEDSAVYLCASSLGEDTEAFFGQGTRLTVV.

V and J are TRBV5-4 and TRBJ2-3; D is perhaps TRBD1 (5 bases). The CDR3 extends over 13 amino acids. Germline values: CDR1 SGHNT, CDR2 YYREEE (reference sequence). With 0 bases removed from V and 6 bases from J, the gap between germline ends came to 8 bases. The CDR3 here is CASSLAGPDTQYF. The CDR3 DNA reads as TGTGCCAGCAGCTTGGCAGGGCCCGATACGCAGTATTTT.

In DNA, the CDR3 is TGTGCCAGCAGCTTGCGACAAGGGGTCTCCTACGAGCAGTACTTC. It is translated as CASSLRQGVSYEQYF. This chain links TRBV7-9 with TRBJ2-7; maybe TRBD1 (5 bases). The CDR3 has 15 residues. Germline V gene sequence: CDR1 SEHNR, CDR2 FQNEAQ (reference sequence). The V end lost 3 bases, the J end lost 0 bases, and 12 bases lay between the germline ends.

The V gene is TRBV9, the J gene TRBJ1-2, with 8 bases fitting TRBD1. The germline CDR1 and CDR2 sequences are SGDLS and YYNGEE. V lost 3 bases to trimming and J lost 4 bases; unmatched junction nucleotides: 17. This CDR3 is 18 amino acids long. CDR3 in amino acids: CASSDYGFTGGKGYGYTF. The CDR3 DNA sequence: TGTGCCAGCAGCGACTACGGCTTCACAGGGGGTAAGGGCTATGGCTACACCTTC.

Comment on this clone: This specimen includes other DNA sequences encoding the same CDR3. The chain uses TRBV30 and TRBJ1-2, with TRBD1 identical over 8 bases. Germline V CDR1 and CDR2: GTSNPN, SVGIG (reference sequence). This CDR3 region has 13 residues. The trim removed 1 base at V and 4 bases at J, leaving 2 bases unmatched. The CDR3 protein is CAWSAQGAYGYTF. CDR3 sequence (DNA): TGTGCCTGGAGTGCGCAGGGGGCCTATGGCTACACCTTC.

The chain is built from TRBV4-2 and TRBJ2-3; 10 nucleotides match TRBD2. CDR3 length: 18 residues. V lost 1 base and J lost 0; bases outside the gene matches: 7. Germline CDR1 and CDR2: LGHNA and YNFKEQ. The CDR3 here is CASSQGLAGASSTDTQYF. The CDR3 bases are TGTGCCAGCAGCCAAGGGCTAGCGGGGGCCTCTAGCACAGATACGCAGTATTTT.

The genes are TRBV28 and TRBJ1-6, with D unclear. Looked up from germline, CDR1 is MDHEN and CDR2 is SYDVKM. The CDR3 has 14 residues. Trimming cost V 2 bases and J 10 bases, with 12 bases left between them. The CDR3 region is CASSLTGRASPLHF. CDR3 bases: TGTGCCAGCAGTTTAACCGGGAGGGCCTCACCCCTCCACTTT.

The rearrangement uses TRBV7-2 and TRBJ1-1; D remains unclear. The CDR3 covers 13 residues. V lost 3 bases, J lost 2 bases, and 7 bases lay in between. Germline V gene sequence: CDR1 SGHTA, CDR2 FQGNSA. The DNA of the CDR3 is TGTGCCAGCAGCTTTAGCAGTAACACTGAAGCTTTCTTT. This encodes CASSFSSNTEAFF.

This clone was found a few times. The rearrangement uses TRBV19 and TRBJ2-7, with 7 bases fitting TRBD1. The V gene end was trimmed by 5 bases and the J gene end by 0 bases; junction bases not matched to a gene: 7. Germline V gene data show CDR1 as LNHDA and CDR2 as SQIVND (reference sequence). This CDR3 comprises 15 residues. This chain's CDR3 is CASSPRQGSSYEQYF. CDR3 nucleotide sequence: TGTGCCAGTAGTCCCAGACAGGGAAGCTCCTACGAGCAGTACTTC.

The V gene is TRBV5-1, the J gene TRBJ2-2; TRBD2 aligns across 11 bases. The CDR3 totals 14 residues. Trimming cost V 7 bases and J 5 bases; bases outside gene matches: 4. Germline CDR1 reads SGHRS; CDR2 reads YFSETQ. CDR3 DNA: TGCGCCAGCGAGACTAGCGGGGCAACCGGGGAGCTGTTTTTT. This translates into CASETSGATGELFF.

The chain couples TRBV7-9 to TRBJ1-5; TRBD1 might be the D (6 bases). CDR3 length: 15 amino acids. Germline loops: CDR1 SEHNR, CDR2 FQNEAQ (reference sequence). Trimming took 5 bases from V and 3 from J, leaving 14 bases between them. The CDR3 is CASSQQGMDNQPQHF. CDR3 DNA: TGTGCCAGCAGCCAACAGGGTATGGACAATCAGCCCCAGCATTTT.

The V and J genes are TRBV18 and TRBJ2-3, with D tentatively TRBD2 (5 bases). The V end lost 4 bases, the J end lost 4 bases, and 9 bases lay between the germline ends. Germline V CDR1 and CDR2: KGHSH, LQKENI. The CDR3 is 13 residues long. The CDR3 nucleotides are TGTGCCAGCTCACGAGGGATCGCAGATACGCAGTATTTT. Protein: CASSRGIADTQYF.

This rearrangement joins TRBV5-1 to TRBJ2-2; a possible D gene is TRBD2 (6 bases). The length of the CDR3 is 13 residues. CDR1 is SGHRS, CDR2 YFSETQ, per germline. V was clipped by 4 bases and J by 7 bases, with 11 bases between them. The CDR3 nucleotides read TGCGCCAGCAGCCGAGTCGGGAGCGGGGAGCTGTTTTTT. Its translation is CASSRVGSGELFF.

This clone occurred a few times. The V and J genes are TRBV6-5 and TRBJ2-1; possibly TRBD2 for D (6 bases). Germline CDR1 reads MNHEY; CDR2 reads SVGAGI. V was clipped by 0 bases and J by 9 bases, with 18 bases between them. CDR3 length: 16 amino acids. The CDR3 nucleotides read TGTGCCAGCAGTTACTCGGGGATCGGGACTTCCGGTGAGCAGTTCTTC. Its protein is CASSYSGIGTSGEQFF.

The V call is TRBV5-1, the J call TRBJ2-7, with 10 bases that match TRBD1. This CDR3 spans 16 amino acids. Germline V gives CDR1 SGHRS, CDR2 YFSETQ. J was trimmed by 4 bases and V by 0 bases; bases with no gene match: 7. This CDR3 is CASSLASGQGVYEQYF. The CDR3 nucleotides are TGCGCCAGCAGCTTGGCCAGTGGACAGGGGGTTTACGAGCAGTACTTC.

In nucleotides, the CDR3 is TGTGCCAGTAGTATCTTACAGGGGCGCTACAATGAGCAGTTCTTC. Protein: CASSILQGRYNEQFF. V usage is TRBV19 and J usage is TRBJ2-1; TRBD1 agrees at 7 bases. The CDR3 has 15 residues. V lost 3 bases, J lost 3 bases, and 5 bases stayed unmatched. Germline CDR1 and CDR2: LNHDA and SQIVND (reference sequence).

The sample holds a few counts of this clone. This chain uses TRBV5-6 with TRBJ2-3, with TRBD2 matching over 10 bases. The CDR3 runs 18 residues. V gave up 0 bases and J gave up 8 bases; unmatched junction bases: 15. Germline CDR1 and CDR2: SGHDT and YYEEEE. This CDR3 reads CASSLAGSGGRQSGTQYF. The CDR3 nucleotides read TGTGCCAGCAGCTTGGCGGGTAGCGGGGGGCGGCAGAGTGGTACGCAGTATTTT.